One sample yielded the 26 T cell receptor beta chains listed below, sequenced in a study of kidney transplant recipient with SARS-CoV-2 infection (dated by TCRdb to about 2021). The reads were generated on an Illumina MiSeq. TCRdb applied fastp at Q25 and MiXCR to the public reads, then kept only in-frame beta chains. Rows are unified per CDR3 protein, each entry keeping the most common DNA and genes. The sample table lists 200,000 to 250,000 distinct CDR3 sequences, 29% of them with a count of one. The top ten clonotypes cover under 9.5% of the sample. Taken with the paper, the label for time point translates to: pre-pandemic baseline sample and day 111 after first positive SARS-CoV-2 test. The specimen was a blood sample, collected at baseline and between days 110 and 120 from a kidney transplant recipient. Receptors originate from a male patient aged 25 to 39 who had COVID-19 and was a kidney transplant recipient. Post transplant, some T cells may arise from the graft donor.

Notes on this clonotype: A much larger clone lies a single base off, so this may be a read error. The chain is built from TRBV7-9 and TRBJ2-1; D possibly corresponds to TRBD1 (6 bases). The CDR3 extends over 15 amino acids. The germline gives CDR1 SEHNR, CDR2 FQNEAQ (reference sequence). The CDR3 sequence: CASSPPRTVYNEQSF. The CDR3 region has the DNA TGTGCCAGCAGCCCCCCTCGGACAGTTTACAATGAGCAGTCCTTC.

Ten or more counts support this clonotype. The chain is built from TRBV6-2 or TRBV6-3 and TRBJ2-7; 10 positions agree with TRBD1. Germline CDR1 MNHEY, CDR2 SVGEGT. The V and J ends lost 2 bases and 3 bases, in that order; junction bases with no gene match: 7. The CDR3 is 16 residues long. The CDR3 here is CASSYPVGTGVYEQYF. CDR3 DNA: TGTGCCAGCAGTTACCCGGTAGGGACAGGGGTCTACGAGCAGTACTTC.

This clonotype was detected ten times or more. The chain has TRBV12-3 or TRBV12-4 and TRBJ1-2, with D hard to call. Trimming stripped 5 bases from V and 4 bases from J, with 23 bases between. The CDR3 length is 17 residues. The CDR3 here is CASSMRHTAGKTYGYTF. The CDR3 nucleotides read TGTGCCAGCAGTATGCGTCACACAGCAGGAAAGACCTATGGCTACACCTTC.

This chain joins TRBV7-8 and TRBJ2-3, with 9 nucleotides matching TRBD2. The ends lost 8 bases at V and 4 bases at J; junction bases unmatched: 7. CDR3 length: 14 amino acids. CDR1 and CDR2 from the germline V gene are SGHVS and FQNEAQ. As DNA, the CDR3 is TGTGCCAGCGTCGGCGGGAGGGGGGCAGATACGCAGTATTTT. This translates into CASVGGRGADTQYF.

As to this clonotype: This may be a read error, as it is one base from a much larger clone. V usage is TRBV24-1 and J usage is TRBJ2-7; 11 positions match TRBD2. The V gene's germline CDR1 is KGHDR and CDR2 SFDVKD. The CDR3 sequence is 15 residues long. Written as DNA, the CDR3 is TGTGCCACCAGTGATTCTAGCGGGAGGCCATACGAGCAGTGCTTC. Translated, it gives CATSDSSGRPYEQCF.

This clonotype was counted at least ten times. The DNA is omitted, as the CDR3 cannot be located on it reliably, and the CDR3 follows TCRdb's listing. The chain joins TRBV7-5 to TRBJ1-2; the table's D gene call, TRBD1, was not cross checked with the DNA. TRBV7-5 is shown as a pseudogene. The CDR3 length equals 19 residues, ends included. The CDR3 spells CISVPETGGEVGKTYGYTF.

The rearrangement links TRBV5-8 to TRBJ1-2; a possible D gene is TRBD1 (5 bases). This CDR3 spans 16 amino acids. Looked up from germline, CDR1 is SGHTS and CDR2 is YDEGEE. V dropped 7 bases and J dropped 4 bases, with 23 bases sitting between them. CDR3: CASVGVHPRKTYGYTF. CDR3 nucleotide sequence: TGTGCCAGCGTGGGGGTTCATCCACGAAAGACCTATGGCTACACCTTC.

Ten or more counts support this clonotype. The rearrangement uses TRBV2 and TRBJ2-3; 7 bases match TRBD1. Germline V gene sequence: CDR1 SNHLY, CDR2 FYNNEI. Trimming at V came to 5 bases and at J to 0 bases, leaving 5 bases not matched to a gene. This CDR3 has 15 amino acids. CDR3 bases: TGTGCCAGCAGTCCCGGGACAGCTAGCACAGATACGCAGTATTTT. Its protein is CASSPGTASTDTQYF.

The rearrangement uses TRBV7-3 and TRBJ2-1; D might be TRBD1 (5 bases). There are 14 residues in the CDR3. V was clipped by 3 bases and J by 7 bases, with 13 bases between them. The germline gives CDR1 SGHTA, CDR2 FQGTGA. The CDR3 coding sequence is TGTGCCAGCAGCTTCAACTCAGGGTGGAATGAGCAGTTCTTC. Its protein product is CASSFNSGWNEQFF.

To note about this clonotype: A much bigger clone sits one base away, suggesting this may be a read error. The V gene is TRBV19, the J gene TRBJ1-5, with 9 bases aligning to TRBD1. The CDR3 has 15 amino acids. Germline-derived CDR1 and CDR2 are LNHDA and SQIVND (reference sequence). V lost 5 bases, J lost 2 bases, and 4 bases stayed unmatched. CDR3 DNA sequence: TGTGCCAGTAGTTGGGACAGGGCAGGCAATCAGCCCCAGCATTTT. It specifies CASSWDRAGNQPQHF. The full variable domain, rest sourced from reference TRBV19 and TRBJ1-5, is DGGITQSPKYLFRKEGQNVTLSCEQNLNHDAMYWYRQDPGQGLRLIYYSQIVNDFQKGDIAEGYSVSREKKESFPLTVTSAQKNPTAFYLCASSWDRAGNQPQHFGDGTRLSIL.

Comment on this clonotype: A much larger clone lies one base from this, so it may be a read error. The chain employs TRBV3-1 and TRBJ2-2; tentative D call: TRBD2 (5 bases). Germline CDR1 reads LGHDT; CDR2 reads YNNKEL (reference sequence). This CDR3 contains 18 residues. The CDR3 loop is CASSIIIPISGLTGEPFF. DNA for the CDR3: TGTGCCAGCAGCATCATTATTCCCATTTCAGGCTTGACCGGGGAGCCGTTTTTT.

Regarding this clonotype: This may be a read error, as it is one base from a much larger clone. The CDR3 coding sequence is TGTGGCAGCAGCCAAGGTCCCCTGACCTACGAGCAGTACTTC. As protein: CGSSQGPLTYEQYF. The rearrangement uses TRBV3-2 and TRBJ2-7; the DNA was not used to check the table's D call, TRBD1. TRBV3-2 is a pseudogene locus. The CDR3 has 14 residues.

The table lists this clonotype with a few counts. The CDR3 DNA follows: TGTGCCAGCAGCGTAGAACCAGTCCTAGGGGGGGAGCTGTTTTTT. This sequence encodes CASSVEPVLGGELFF. V and J are TRBV9 and TRBJ2-2; no definite D call. CDR3 length equals 15 residues. V was clipped by 0 bases and J by 8 bases, with 14 bases between them. The germline CDR1 and CDR2 sequences are SGDLS and YYNGEE.

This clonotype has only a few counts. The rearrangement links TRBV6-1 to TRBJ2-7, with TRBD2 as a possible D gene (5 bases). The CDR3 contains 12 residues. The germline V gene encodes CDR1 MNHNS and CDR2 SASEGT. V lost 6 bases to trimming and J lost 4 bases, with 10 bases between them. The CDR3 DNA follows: TGTGCCAGCAGCAACGGGGTTTACGAGCAGTACTTC. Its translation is CASSNGVYEQYF.

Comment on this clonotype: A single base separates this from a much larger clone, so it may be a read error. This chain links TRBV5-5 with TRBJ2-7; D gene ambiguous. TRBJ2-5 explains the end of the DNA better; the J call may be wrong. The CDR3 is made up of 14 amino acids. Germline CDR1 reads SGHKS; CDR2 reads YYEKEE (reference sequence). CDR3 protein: CASSLGLTGETQYF. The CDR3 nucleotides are TGTGCCAGCAGCTTGGGGCTCACCGGAGAGACCCAGTACTTC.

The chain's CDR3 is CASGSGPATNEKLFF. Written as DNA, the CDR3 is TGTGCCAGCGGTTCCGGGCCAGCAACTAATGAAAAACTGTTTTTT. V usage is TRBV6-6 and J usage is TRBJ1-4; no clear D. This CDR3 has 15 residues. The germline V gene has CDR1 MNHNY and CDR2 SVGAGI (reference sequence). Trimming pared 8 bases from V and 0 bases from J, leaving 13 bases between.

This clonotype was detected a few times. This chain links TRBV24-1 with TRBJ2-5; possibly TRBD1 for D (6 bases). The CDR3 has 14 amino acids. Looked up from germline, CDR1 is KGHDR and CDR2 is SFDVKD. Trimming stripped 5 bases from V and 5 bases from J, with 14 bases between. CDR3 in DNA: TGTGCCACCAGTGCACAGGGTGGGACCGAGACCCAGTACTTC. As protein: CATSAQGGTETQYF.

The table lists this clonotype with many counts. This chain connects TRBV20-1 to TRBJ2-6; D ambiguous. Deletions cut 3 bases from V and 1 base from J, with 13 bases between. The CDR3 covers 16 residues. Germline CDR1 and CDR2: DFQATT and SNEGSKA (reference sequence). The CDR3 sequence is CSASFRVPSGANVLTF. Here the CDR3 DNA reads TGCAGTGCTAGTTTCCGGGTACCATCTGGGGCCAACGTCCTGACTTTC.

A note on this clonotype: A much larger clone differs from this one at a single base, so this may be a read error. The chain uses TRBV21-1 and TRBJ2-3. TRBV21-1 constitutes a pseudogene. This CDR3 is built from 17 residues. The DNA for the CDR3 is TGTGCCGGCAGGTACATTTTAGCTACAGTCATGCAAGATACGCAGTATTTT. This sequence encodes CAGRYILATVMQDTQYF.

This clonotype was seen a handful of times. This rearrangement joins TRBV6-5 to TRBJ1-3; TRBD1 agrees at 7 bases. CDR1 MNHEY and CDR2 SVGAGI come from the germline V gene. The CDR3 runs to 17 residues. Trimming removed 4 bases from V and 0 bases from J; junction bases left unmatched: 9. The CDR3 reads CASSFTGARLSGNTIYF. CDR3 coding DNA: TGTGCCAGCAGTTTTACAGGGGCCCGACTCTCTGGAAACACCATATATTTT.

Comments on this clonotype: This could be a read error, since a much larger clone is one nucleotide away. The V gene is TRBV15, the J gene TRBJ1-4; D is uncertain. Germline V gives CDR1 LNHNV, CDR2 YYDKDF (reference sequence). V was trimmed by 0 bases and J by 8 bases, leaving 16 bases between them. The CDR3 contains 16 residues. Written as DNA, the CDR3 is TGTGCCACCAGCAGAGATATGGGGATAGGGCCCGAAAAACTGTTTTTT. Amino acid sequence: CATSRDMGIGPEKLFF.

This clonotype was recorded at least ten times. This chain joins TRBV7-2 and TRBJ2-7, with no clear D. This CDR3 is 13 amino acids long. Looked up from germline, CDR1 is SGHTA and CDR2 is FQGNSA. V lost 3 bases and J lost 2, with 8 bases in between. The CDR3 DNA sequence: TGTGCCAGCAGCTTTCAACCTGCCTACGAGCAGTACTTC. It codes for CASSFQPAYEQYF.

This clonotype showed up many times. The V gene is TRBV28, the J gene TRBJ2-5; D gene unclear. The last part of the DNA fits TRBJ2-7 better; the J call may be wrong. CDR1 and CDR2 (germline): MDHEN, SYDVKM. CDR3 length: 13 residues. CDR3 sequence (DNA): TGTGCCAGCAGTCGGACGACTCCCTACGAGCAGTACTTC. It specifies CASSRTTPYEQYF.

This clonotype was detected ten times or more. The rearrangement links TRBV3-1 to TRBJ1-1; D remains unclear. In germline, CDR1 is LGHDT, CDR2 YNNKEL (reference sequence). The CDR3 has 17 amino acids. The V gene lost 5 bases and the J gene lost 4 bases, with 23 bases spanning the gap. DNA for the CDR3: TGTGCCAGCAGCGAGTACACTCCCATTTCAATTCGCACTGAAGCTTTCTTT. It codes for CASSEYTPISIRTEAFF.

CDR3 DNA: TGTGCCAGCATGGAGGACAATAGTCGAAAGACCTATGGCTACACCTTC. It translates to CASMEDNSRKTYGYTF. V is TRBV5-6 and J is TRBJ1-2; tentative D call: TRBD1 (5 bases). V lost 6 bases and J lost 4, with 22 bases in between. From germline, CDR1 is SGHDT and CDR2 YYEEEE. The CDR3 contains 16 residues.

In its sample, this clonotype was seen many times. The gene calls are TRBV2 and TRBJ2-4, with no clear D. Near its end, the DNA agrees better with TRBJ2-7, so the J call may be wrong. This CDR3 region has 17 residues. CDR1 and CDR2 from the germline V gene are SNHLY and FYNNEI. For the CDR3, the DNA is TGTGCCAGCAGTGAGCTACCGGTGGTATCTTCCTCCTACGAGCAGTACTTC. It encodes CASSELPVVSSSYEQYF.